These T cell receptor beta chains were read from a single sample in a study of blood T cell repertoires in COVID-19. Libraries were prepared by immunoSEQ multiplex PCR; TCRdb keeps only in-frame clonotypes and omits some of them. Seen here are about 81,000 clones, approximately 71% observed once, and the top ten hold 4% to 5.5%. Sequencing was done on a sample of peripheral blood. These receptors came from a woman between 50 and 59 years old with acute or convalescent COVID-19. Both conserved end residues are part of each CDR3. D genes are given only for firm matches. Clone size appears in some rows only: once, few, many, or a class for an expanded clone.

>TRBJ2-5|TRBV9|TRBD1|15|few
CASSVDQGAKETQYF
TGTGCCAGCAGCGTAGATCAGGGGGCGAAAGAGACCCAGTACTTC
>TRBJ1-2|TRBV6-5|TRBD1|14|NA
CASSSSPGTGGYTF
TGTGCCAGCAGTTCCTCGCCCGGGACAGGTGGCTACACCTTC
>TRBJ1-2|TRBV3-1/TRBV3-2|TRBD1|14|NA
CASSQMQGASGYTF
TGTGCCAGCAGCCAAATGCAGGGGGCGAGTGGCTACACCTTC
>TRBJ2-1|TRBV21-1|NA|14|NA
CASSKAGNRGLGFF
TGTGCCAGCAGCAAAGCAGGGAACAGGGGCCTAGGGTTCTTC
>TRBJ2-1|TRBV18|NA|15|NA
CASSPPSAVYNEQFF
TGTGCCAGCTCACCACCGAGTGCGGTGTACAATGAGCAGTTCTTC
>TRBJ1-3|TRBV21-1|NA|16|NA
CASSKGRDRCRNTIYF
TGTGCCAGCAGCAAAGGCCGGGACAGGTGCCGAAACACCATATATTTT
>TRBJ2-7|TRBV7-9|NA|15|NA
CASSRGTVFSYEQYF
TGTGCCAGCAGCCGCGGGACGGTTTTCTCCTACGAGCAGTACTTC
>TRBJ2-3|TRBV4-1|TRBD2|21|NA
CASSQGGATSGGPYSTDTQYF
TGCGCCAGCAGCCAAGGAGGGGCCACTAGCGGGGGCCCGTACAGCACAGATACGCAGTATTTT
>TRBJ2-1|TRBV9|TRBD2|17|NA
CASSISTSGGALGEQFF
TGTGCCAGCAGCATTTCAACTAGCGGGGGGGCCTTGGGTGAGCAGTTCTTC
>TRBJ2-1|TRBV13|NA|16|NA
CASSLGLRNINNEQFF
TGTGCCAGCAGCTTAGGCCTAAGAAATATCAACAATGAGCAGTTCTTC
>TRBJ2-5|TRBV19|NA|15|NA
CASSLLGLVGETQYF
TGTGCCAGTAGTCTCTTGGGGCTAGTAGGTGAGACCCAGTACTTC
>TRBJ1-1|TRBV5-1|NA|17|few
CASSLDLTGSLRAEAFF
TGCGCCAGCAGCTTGGACCTGACAGGTTCACTTCGGGCGGAAGCTTTCTTT
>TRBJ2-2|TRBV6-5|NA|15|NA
CASTGTPINTGELFF
TGTGCCAGCACGGGGACACCCATCAACACCGGGGAGCTGTTTTTT
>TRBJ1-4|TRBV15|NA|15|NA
CATSRWLEGDDELFF
TGTGCCACCAGCAGATGGCTAGAAGGGGATGATGAACTGTTTTTT
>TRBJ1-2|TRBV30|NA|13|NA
CATGLAGAYGYTF
TGTGCTACCGGACTGGCAGGCGCCTATGGCTACACCTTC
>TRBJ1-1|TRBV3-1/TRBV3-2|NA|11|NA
CASSQGPGAFF
TGTGCCAGCAGCCAAGGCCCGGGGGCTTTCTTT
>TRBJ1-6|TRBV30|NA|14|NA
CAWSAGHLNSPLHF
TGTGCCTGGAGTGCCGGACACCTTAATTCACCCCTCCACTTT
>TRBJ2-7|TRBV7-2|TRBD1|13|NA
CATGRGQGREQYF
TGTGCCACCGGGCGCGGACAGGGGCGCGAGCAGTACTTC
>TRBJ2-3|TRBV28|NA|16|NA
CASSFRGGGPTDTQYF
TGTGCCAGCAGTTTCAGGGGAGGGGGGCCCACAGATACGCAGTATTTT
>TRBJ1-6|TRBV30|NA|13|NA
CAWSSGFDSPLHF
TGTGCCTGGAGTTCCGGGTTCGATTCACCCCTCCACTTT
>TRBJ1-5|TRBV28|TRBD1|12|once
CASSSGGQPQHF
TGTGCCAGCAGTTCAGGGGGACAGCCCCAGCATTTT
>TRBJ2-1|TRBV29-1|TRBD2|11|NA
CSITGGNEQFF
TGCAGCATCACGGGGGGGAATGAGCAGTTCTTC
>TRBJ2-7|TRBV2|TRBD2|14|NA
CASSETGGAYEQYF
TGTGCCAGCAGTGAAACTGGGGGGGCCTACGAGCAGTACTTC
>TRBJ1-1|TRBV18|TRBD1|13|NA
CASSPNRDREAFF
TGTGCCAGCTCACCGAACCGGGACAGGGAAGCTTTCTTT
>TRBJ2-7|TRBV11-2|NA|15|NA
CASSFSSDSSYEQYF
TGTGCCAGCAGCTTTTCATCGGACAGCTCCTACGAGCAGTACTTC
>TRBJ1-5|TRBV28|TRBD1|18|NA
CASRWDRGAGISNQPQHF
TGTGCCAGCAGATGGGACAGGGGGGCCGGGATAAGCAATCAGCCCCAGCATTTT
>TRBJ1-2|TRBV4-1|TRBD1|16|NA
CASSQVGGQGNYGYTF
TGCGCCAGCAGCCAAGTCGGCGGACAGGGAAACTATGGCTACACCTTC
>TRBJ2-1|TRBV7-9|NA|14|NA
CASSLVRGHNEQFF
TGTGCCAGCAGCTTAGTAAGAGGCCACAATGAGCAGTTCTTC
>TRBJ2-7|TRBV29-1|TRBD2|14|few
CSVSLAGASYEQYF
TGCAGCGTTTCGCTAGCGGGGGCCTCCTACGAGCAGTACTTC